These 21 T cell receptor beta chains were sequenced from one sample in a study of cytomegalovirus exposure and HLA in healthy donors. This PCR relied on a set of 60 Vbeta primers and 13 Jbeta primers. Sequencing was performed with immunoSEQ multiplex PCR; in TCRdb, only in-frame clones are kept and a portion is missing. Altogether 150,000 to 200,000 clones are present, 65% to 85% being singletons, with the ten largest covering around 2.4%. The specimen was PBMCs. All receptors come from a man aged 55 to 70 in good health and CMV-seronegative.

This sequence joins TRBV28 and TRBJ1-1; D not resolved. V was cut by 7 bases and J by 1 base, with 10 bases left in between. The CDR3 length is 13 residues. Germline-derived CDR1 and CDR2 are MDHEN and SYDVKM. The CDR3 region has the DNA TGTGCCAGCAAGCGGCCCTCGAACACTGAAGCTTTCTTT. Its protein is CASKRPSNTEAFF.

The genes are TRBV27 and TRBJ2-1, with D unresolved. Germline V CDR1 and CDR2: MNHEY, SMNVEV (reference sequence). This CDR3 has 10 amino acids. V lost 8 bases and J lost 6, with 5 bases in between. The CDR3 is CASGFNEQFF. In DNA form, the CDR3 reads TGTGCCAGCGGCTTCAATGAGCAGTTCTTC.

This chain joins TRBV7-9 and TRBJ2-1; the match to TRBD2 covers 8 bases. V was pared by 0 bases and J by 14 bases, with 3 bases of the junction left unmatched. Germline assignment: CDR1 SEHNR and CDR2 FQNEAQ (reference sequence). The CDR3 spans 12 residues. The CDR3 coding sequence is TGTGCCAGCAGCTTAGCGGGTAGCGGGGAGTTCTTC. As protein: CASSLAGSGEFF.

The J gene is TRBJ1-1, the V gene TRBV18; 8 nucleotides match TRBD1. The CDR3 spans 15 residues. The germline V gene encodes CDR1 KGHSH and CDR2 LQKENI. V lost 5 bases, J lost 0 bases, and 5 bases stayed unmatched. CDR3 coding DNA: TGTGCCAGCTCAGCTGTACAGGGGGTGAACACTGAAGCTTTCTTT. Translation gives CASSAVQGVNTEAFF.

This clone was seen a few times. V and J are TRBV7-2 and TRBJ1-1; the D gene is possibly TRBD1 (5 bases). CDR3 length: 13 amino acids. Germline CDR1 and CDR2: SGHTA and FQGNSA. V was clipped by 5 bases and J by 1 base, with 8 bases between them. The CDR3 DNA is TGTGCCAGCAGCGAAGACAGGAACACTGAAGCTTTCTTT. It yields the protein CASSEDRNTEAFF.

The rearrangement links TRBV14 to TRBJ1-6; TRBD1 aligns across 8 bases. Trimming cost V 4 bases and J 5 bases; bases outside gene matches: 7. Germline loops: CDR1 SGHDN, CDR2 FVKESK. This CDR3 contains 16 residues. CDR3 sequence (DNA): TGTGCCAGCAGCCTCAACAGGGGGTTAGATAATTCACCCCTCCACTTT. Protein: CASSLNRGLDNSPLHF.

The chain couples TRBV4-3 to TRBJ2-1, with D unclear. The CDR3 consists of 15 residues. Per the germline V gene, CDR1 is LGHNA and CDR2 is YSLEER. V was cut by 4 bases and J by 0 bases, with 10 bases left in between. This CDR3 reads CASSPDLISYNEQFF. The CDR3 coding sequence is TGCGCCAGCAGCCCCGACTTAATCTCCTACAATGAGCAGTTCTTC.

V usage is TRBV6-5 and J usage is TRBJ2-5; TRBD1 matches at 11 bases. The germline CDR1 and CDR2 sequences are MNHEY and SVGAGI. This CDR3 region has 15 residues. With V trimmed by 6 bases and J by 3 bases, 6 bases remained unmatched. The DNA of the CDR3 is TGTGCCAGCAGGGAGAGGACAGGGGGCAAAGAGACCCAGTACTTC. Amino acid sequence: CASRERTGGKETQYF.

The chain couples TRBV2 to TRBJ2-2, with a weak D call TRBD2 (7 bases). Trimming pared 3 bases from V and 3 bases from J, leaving 11 bases between. This CDR3 has 15 residues. Looked up from germline, CDR1 is SNHLY and CDR2 is FYNNEI. The CDR3 DNA follows: TGTGCCAGCAGTGAGCGGGGGCCCTACACCGGGGAGCTGTTTTTT. Its translation: CASSERGPYTGELFF.

The chain carries TRBV7-6 and TRBJ2-3, with 8 bases aligning to TRBD2. The CDR3 consists of 18 residues. Germline assignment: CDR1 SGHVS and CDR2 FNYEAQ. V trimming: 5 bases; J trimming: 2 bases; junction bases outside the gene matches: 15. The CDR3 region has the DNA TGTGCCAGCAGCCCTGCCCTAACGAGCGGGGGCCACACAGATACGCAGTATTTT. Translation: CASSPALTSGGHTDTQYF.

This clone was counted once. This chain links TRBV6-5 with TRBJ1-1, with TRBD1 identical over 7 bases. Trimming cost V 2 bases and J 0 bases; bases outside gene matches: 3. The CDR3 covers 15 residues. CDR1 MNHEY and CDR2 SVGAGI come from the germline V gene. Here the CDR3 DNA reads TGTGCCAGCAGTTACGACAGGGTATTGAACACTGAAGCTTTCTTT. As protein: CASSYDRVLNTEAFF.

This clone was observed once. J is TRBJ2-2 and V is TRBV18, with D perhaps TRBD2 (5 bases). This CDR3 comprises 15 residues. Germline V gene lookup returns CDR1 KGHSH and CDR2 LQKENI. V dropped 3 bases and J dropped 7 bases, with 15 bases sitting between them. The CDR3 region is CASSPPGPEGGELFF. The CDR3 DNA reads TGTGCCAGCTCACCGCCTGGGCCCGAGGGCGGGGAGCTGTTTTTT.

This clone has just one count. The rearrangement uses TRBV27 and TRBJ1-1, with 8 nucleotides matching TRBD1. The CDR3 sequence is 13 residues long. The V segment lost 6 bases and the J segment 10 bases; nucleotides outside the gene matches: 10. Germline V gene sequence: CDR1 MNHEY, CDR2 SMNVEV (reference sequence). CDR3 residues: CASRPGTGSGAFF. The CDR3, as DNA: TGTGCCAGCAGACCAGGGACAGGCTCCGGAGCTTTCTTT.

The chain links TRBV11-2 to TRBJ1-2, with unresolved D. Germline lookup yields CDR1 SGHAT and CDR2 FQNNGV. The CDR3 has 15 residues. Trimming stripped 5 bases from V and 3 bases from J, with 16 bases between. CDR3 DNA: TGTGCCAGCAGCCCGGGGTTTCCCCGAGACTATGGCTACACCTTC. The encoded protein is CASSPGFPRDYGYTF. Looking up the rest from reference TRBV11-2 and TRBJ1-2 gives the full variable domain: EAGVAQSPRYKIIEKRQSVAFWCNPISGHATLYWYQQILGQGPKLLIQFQNNGVVDDSQLPKDRFSAERLKGVDSTLKIQPAKLEDSAVYLCASSPGFPRDYGYTFGSGTRLTVV.

The chain combines TRBV27 with TRBJ1-2; 8 bases fit TRBD1. The CDR3 consists of 14 residues. V dropped 6 bases and J dropped 3; count of bases not matched to a gene: 6. Germline V lookup: CDR1 MNHEY, CDR2 SMNVEV (reference sequence). DNA of the CDR3: TGTGCCAGCAGGCCTACAGGGGGTCACTATGGCTACACCTTC. The encoded protein is CASRPTGGHYGYTF.

The chain has TRBV10-2 and TRBJ2-4, with TRBD2 identical over 14 bases. This CDR3 region has 16 residues. The trim removed 9 bases at V and 1 base at J, leaving 5 bases unmatched. Germline CDR1 reads WSHSY; CDR2 reads SAAADI. CDR3 coding DNA: TGCGCCAGTAGACTAGCGGGAGGGGGGGCCAAAAACATTCAGTACTTC. Its protein is CASRLAGGGAKNIQYF.

This CDR3 is CASSPDSGRATDTQYF. CDR3 in DNA: TGTGCCAGCAGCCCTGATAGCGGGAGGGCAACAGATACGCAGTATTTT. The chain employs TRBV7-2 and TRBJ2-3, with 11 bases that match TRBD2. Germline CDR1 SGHTA, CDR2 FQGNSA. This CDR3 comprises 16 residues. Germline trimming cut 5 bases from V and 3 bases from J; bases unmatched to any gene: 7.

The rearrangement links TRBV6-1 to TRBJ2-7, with D hard to call. With 3 bases removed from V and 2 bases from J, the gap between germline ends came to 5 bases. Germline assignment: CDR1 MNHNS and CDR2 SASEGT. This CDR3 spans 12 amino acids. The CDR3 loop reads CASSDRTYEQYF. The CDR3 nucleotides read TGTGCCAGCAGTGACAGAACCTACGAGCAGTACTTC.

V is TRBV6-5 and J is TRBJ1-1; possibly TRBD1 for D (6 bases). Trimming took off 5 bases at V and 0 bases at J, with 10 bases between the two ends. Germline V gene sequence: CDR1 MNHEY, CDR2 SVGAGI. This CDR3 has 14 amino acids. CDR3 residues: CASSQQGLNTEAFF. CDR3 DNA: TGTGCCAGCAGTCAACAGGGATTGAACACTGAAGCTTTCTTT.

This clone was seen only once. V usage is TRBV19 and J usage is TRBJ2-1, with D perhaps matching TRBD2 (5 bases). The ends were cut back, 9 bases at V and 6 bases at J, with 15 bases in the middle. Germline CDR1 and CDR2: LNHDA and SQIVND (reference sequence). This CDR3 is 13 amino acids long. For the CDR3, the DNA is TGTGCCAGCGAGGGAGATCGGTTCAATGAGCAGTTCTTC. This gives the protein CASEGDRFNEQFF.

This clone was observed a single time. The chain recombines TRBV11-3 with TRBJ2-7; 8 bases are shared with TRBD1. This CDR3 has 17 amino acids. Per the germline V gene, CDR1 is SGHNT and CDR2 is YENEEA. V lost 2 bases and J lost 1; bases outside the gene matches: 10. The CDR3 DNA follows: TGTGCCAGCAGCTTAATATTGGGTAGGGACAGGTCCTACGAGCAGTACTTC. It is translated as CASSLILGRDRSYEQYF.